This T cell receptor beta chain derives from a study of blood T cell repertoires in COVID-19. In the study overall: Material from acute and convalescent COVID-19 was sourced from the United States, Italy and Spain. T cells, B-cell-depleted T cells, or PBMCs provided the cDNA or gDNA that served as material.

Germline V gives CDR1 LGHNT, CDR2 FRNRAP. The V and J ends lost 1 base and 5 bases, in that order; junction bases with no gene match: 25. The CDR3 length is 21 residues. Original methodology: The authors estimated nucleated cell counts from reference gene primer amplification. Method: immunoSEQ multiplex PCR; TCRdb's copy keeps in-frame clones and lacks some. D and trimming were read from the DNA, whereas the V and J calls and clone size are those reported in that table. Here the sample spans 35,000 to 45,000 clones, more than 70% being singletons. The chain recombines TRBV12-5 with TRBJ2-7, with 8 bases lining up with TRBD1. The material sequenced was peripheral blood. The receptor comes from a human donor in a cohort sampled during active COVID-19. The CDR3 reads CASGLESPPGQAFPPCHEQYF. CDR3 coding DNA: TGTGCTAGTGGTTTGGAATCTCCTCCGGGACAGGCCTTCCCTCCATGTCACGAGCAGTACTTC.